Ten or more counts support the clone carrying this T cell receptor beta chain. The antigen remains undetermined. V lost 7 bases to trimming and J lost 2 bases, with 12 bases between them. Germline V gene data show CDR1 as SNHLY and CDR2 as FYNNEI. The CDR3 spans 14 residues. No patient had received any treatment before thyroid surgery. In the authors' methods: The study built a papillary thyroid cancer distant-metastasis classifier from CDR3 differences across clinicopathological groups. Using MiXCR, TCRdb reanalyzed the PCR reads. None of the V and J calls come from the authors' own analysis; TCRdb made them. The sample has over 20,000 clones, approximately 15% seen once. The source of the sample is a study of metastatic and nonmetastatic thyroid tumors. Study summary: Repertoires from blood and tumor or nodule tissue of malignant and benign thyroid patients were compared. Study-wide points: For both blood and tumor, malignant thyroid tumors reportedly showed significantly higher TCR beta diversity than benign nodules did.

The V gene is TRBV2, the J gene TRBJ2-1; a weak D match, TRBD1 (6 bases). The source is a female donor with papillary thyroid cancer or a benign thyroid nodule (not recorded which). Some clones in this sample may be carry-over from other donors' samples. What was sequenced was tumor tissue. The CDR3 sequence: CASTRTATYNEQFF. The CDR3 region has the DNA TGTGCCAGCACCCGGACAGCTACCTACAATGAGCAGTTCTTC.